The T cell receptor beta chain under discussion was sequenced for a study of control samples from healthy donors and cancer patients. With V trimmed by 5 bases and J by 0 bases, 1 base remained unmatched. Germline V gives CDR1 LNHDA, CDR2 SQIVND (reference sequence). There are 14 residues in the CDR3. The protocol was immunoSEQ multiplex PCR, while the TCRdb copy is restricted to in-frame clones and leaves out a portion. The repertoire includes around 48,000 clones, about 94% of them detected once, and around a quarter sits in the top ten. The specimen sequenced was PBMCs. The clonotype was recovered from a woman aged 45-65 years with head and neck cancer. The rearrangement links TRBV19 to TRBJ2-7; 10 bases fit TRBD2. CDR3 loop: CASSSSGSSYEQYF. In DNA, the CDR3 is TGTGCCAGTAGTTCTAGCGGGAGCTCCTACGAGCAGTACTTC.